This is a list of T cell receptor beta chains from one sample in a study of cytomegalovirus exposure and HLA in healthy donors. Generated by immunoSEQ multiplex PCR, the TCRdb table keeps only in-frame clones and is missing some. Counted here are roughly 200,000 clones, roughly 85% occurring once; the ten biggest clones make up nearly 4.5%. The sequencing input was PBMCs. These receptors originate from a woman aged 25 to 39 in good health and CMV-seropositive. Both conserved end residues are part of each CDR3.

v_gene | CDR3aa
TRBV19 | CASSVGTGGFAEAFF
TRBV2 | CASSEGTSGGAYNEQFF
TRBV6-5 | CASSDRGPYEQYF
TRBV27 | CASSLSFPRTSVNLSYEQYF
TRBV6-1 | CASSHTLDREAFF
TRBV4-1 | CASSPTRDTEAFF
TRBV5-1 | CASSPPLRGTGELFF
TRBV5-1 | CASSLGTYEQYF
TRBV7-9 | CASSLEGGPHYEQYF
TRBV18 | CASSRNGGENTEAFF
TRBV10-2 | CASSRQGGEKLFF
TRBV4-2 | CASSQDMGGQAYTQYF
TRBV4-3 | CASSQDGLARTEVYF
TRBV18 | CASSPRARVEGEQYF
TRBV27 | CASSSGSQNYGYTF
TRBV5-8 | CASSPGQATNEKLFF
TRBV6-5 | CASSSGTGGRQPQHF
TRBV5-1 | CASSLNSPTDTQYF
TRBV10-3 | CAISESRQGSGELFF
TRBV11-3 | CASSSLVSGSTDTQYF
TRBV9 | CASSPGLAGAETQYF
TRBV7-2 | CASSRLPRGTQYF
TRBV7-9 | CASSVGTVNTEAFF
TRBV10-3 | CAISGTGNEQYF
TRBV19 | CASSIDLGVAEPLNQPQHF
TRBV9 | CASSVGGRMGNEQFF
TRBV7-2 | CASSSPLGGAQVNTEAFF
TRBV4-1 | CASSHGTGGTYEQYF
TRBV4-3 | CASSQNKGNPDGYTF
TRBV5-1 | CASRGNTGSAYEQYF
TRBV6-1 | CASSEVPVTEYYGYTF
TRBV2 | CASSQEGIMNTEAFF